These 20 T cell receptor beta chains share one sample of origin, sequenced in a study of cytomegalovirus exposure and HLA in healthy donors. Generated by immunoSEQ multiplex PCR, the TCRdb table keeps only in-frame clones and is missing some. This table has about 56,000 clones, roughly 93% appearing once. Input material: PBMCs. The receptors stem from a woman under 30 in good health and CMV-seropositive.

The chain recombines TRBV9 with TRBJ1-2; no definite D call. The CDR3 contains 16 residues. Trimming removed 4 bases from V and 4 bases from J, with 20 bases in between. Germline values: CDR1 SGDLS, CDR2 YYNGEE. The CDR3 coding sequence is TGTGCCAGCAGCACAACCTCGAGGGATACGGGCTATGGCTACACCTTC. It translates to CASSTTSRDTGYGYTF. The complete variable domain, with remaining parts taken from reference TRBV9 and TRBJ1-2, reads DSGVTQTPKHLITATGQRVTLRCSPRSGDLSVYWYQQSLDQGLQFLIQYYNGEERAKGNILERFSAQQFPDLHSELNLSSLELGDSALYFCASSTTSRDTGYGYTFGSGTRLTVV.

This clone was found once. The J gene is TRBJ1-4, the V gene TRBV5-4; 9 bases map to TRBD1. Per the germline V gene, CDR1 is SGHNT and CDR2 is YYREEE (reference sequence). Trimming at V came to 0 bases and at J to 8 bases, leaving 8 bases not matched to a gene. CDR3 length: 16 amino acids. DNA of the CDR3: TGTGCCAGCAGCTTGGGAAGACAGGGGGGCGTAGAAAAACTGTTTTTT. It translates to CASSLGRQGGVEKLFF. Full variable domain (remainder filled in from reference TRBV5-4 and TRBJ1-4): ETGVTQSPTHLIKTRGQQVTLRCSSQSGHNTVSWYQQALGQGPQFIFQYYREEENGRGNFPPRFSGLQFPNYSSELNVNALELDDSALYLCASSLGRQGGVEKLFFGSGTQLSVL.

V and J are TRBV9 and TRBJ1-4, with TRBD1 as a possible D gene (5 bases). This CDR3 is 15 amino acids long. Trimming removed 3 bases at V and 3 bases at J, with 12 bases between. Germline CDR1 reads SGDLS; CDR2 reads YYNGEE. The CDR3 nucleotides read TGTGCCAGCAGCGCTCTAGGGGCGGCTAATGAAAAACTGTTTTTT. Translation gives CASSALGAANEKLFF.

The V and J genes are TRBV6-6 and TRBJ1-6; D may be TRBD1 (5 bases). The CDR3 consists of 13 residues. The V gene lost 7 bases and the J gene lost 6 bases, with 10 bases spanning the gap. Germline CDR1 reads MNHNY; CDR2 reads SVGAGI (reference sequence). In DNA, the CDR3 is TGTGCCAGCACCCCAGGGATTAATTCACCCCTCCACTTT. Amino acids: CASTPGINSPLHF.

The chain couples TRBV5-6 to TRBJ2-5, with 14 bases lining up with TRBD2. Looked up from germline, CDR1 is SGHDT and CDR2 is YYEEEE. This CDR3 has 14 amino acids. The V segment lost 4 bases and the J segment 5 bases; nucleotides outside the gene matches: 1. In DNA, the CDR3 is TGTGCCAGCAGCAGGACTAGCGGGGGGGAGACCCAGTACTTC. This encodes CASSRTSGGETQYF.

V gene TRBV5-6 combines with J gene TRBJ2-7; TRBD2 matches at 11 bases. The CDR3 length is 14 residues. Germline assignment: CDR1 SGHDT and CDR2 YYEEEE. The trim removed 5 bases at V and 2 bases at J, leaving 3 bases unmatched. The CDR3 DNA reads TGTGCCAGCAGGCGTAGCGGGGGGGCCTACGAGCAGTACTTC. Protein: CASRRSGGAYEQYF.

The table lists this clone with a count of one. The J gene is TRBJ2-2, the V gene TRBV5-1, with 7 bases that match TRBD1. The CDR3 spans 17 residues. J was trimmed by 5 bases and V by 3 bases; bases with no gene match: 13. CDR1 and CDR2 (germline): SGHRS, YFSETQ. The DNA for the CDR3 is TGCGCCAGCAGCTCGCACCACAGGGGCTCGAGGACCGGGGAGCTGTTTTTT. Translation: CASSSHHRGSRTGELFF. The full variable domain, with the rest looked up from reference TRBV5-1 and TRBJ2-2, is KAGVTQTPRYLIKTRGQQVTLSCSPISGHRSVSWYQQTPGQGLQFLFEYFSETQRNKGNFPGRFSGRQFSNSRSEMNVSTLELGDSALYLCASSSHHRGSRTGELFFGEGSRLTVL.

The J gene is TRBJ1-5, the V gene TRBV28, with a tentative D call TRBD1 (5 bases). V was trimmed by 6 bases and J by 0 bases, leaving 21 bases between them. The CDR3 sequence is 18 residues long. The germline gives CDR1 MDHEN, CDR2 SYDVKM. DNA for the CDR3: TGTGCCAGCAGAGCCTCTCGGGGGTTTGGCTATAGCAATCAGCCCCAGCATTTT. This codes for CASRASRGFGYSNQPQHF.

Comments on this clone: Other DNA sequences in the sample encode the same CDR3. The CDR3 nucleotides are TGTGCCAGCAGTCCTAGTGGCACTGAAGCTTTCTTT. It translates to CASSPSGTEAFF. The J gene is TRBJ1-1, the V gene TRBV2; D ambiguous. V lost 5 bases to trimming and J lost 4 bases, with 8 bases between them. The CDR3 consists of 12 residues. Germline-derived CDR1 and CDR2 are SNHLY and FYNNEI.

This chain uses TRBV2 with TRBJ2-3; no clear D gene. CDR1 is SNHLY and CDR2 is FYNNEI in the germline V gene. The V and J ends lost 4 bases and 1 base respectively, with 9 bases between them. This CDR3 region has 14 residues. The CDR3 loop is CASSVSTGTDTQYF. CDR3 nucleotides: TGTGCCAGCAGTGTAAGTACTGGCACAGATACGCAGTATTTT.

This CDR3 reads CAWSVRPSLPGELFF. For the CDR3, the DNA is TGTGCCTGGAGTGTAAGGCCTAGCCTGCCCGGGGAGCTGTTTTTT. The J gene is TRBJ2-2, the V gene TRBV30, with a weak D call TRBD2 (5 bases). There are 15 residues in the CDR3. CDR1 and CDR2 from the germline V gene are GTSNPN and SVGIG (reference sequence). V was cut by 0 bases and J by 6 bases, with 14 bases left in between.

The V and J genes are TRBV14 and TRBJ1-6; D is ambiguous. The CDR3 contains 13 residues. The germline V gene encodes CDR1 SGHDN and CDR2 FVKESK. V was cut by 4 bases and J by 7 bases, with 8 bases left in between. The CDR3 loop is CASSRSLNSPLHF. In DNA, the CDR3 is TGTGCCAGCAGCCGAAGCTTGAATTCACCCCTCCACTTT.

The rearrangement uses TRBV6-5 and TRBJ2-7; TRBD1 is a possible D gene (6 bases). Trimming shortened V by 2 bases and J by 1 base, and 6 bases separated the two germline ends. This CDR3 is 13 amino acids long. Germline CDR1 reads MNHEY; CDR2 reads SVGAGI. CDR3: CASSYGQSYEQYF. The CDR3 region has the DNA TGTGCCAGCAGTTACGGACAGTCCTACGAGCAGTACTTC.

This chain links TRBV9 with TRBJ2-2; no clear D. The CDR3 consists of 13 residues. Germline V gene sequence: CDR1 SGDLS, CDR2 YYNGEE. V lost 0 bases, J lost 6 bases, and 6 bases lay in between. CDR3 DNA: TGTGCCAGCAGCGTAGCCAGGTCCGGGGAGCTGTTTTTT. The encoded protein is CASSVARSGELFF.

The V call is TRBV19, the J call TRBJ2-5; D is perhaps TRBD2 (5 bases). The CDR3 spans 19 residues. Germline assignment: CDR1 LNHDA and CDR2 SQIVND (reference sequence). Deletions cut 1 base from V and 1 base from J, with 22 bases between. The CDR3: CASSIGVRGKASIQETQYF. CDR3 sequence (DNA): TGTGCCAGTAGTATAGGGGTCCGGGGAAAGGCTTCGATCCAAGAGACCCAGTACTTC.

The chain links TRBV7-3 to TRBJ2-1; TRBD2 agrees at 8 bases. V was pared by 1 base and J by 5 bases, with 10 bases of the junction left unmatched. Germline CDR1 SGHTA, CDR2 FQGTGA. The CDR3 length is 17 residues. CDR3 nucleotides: TGTGCCAGCAGCTTAAGGGTAAAGGGACTAGGGGACAATGAGCAGTTCTTC. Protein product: CASSLRVKGLGDNEQFF.

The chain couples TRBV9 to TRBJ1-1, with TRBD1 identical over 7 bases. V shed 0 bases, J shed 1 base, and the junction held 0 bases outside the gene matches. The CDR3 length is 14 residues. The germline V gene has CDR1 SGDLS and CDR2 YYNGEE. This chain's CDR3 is CASSVGQGNTEAFF. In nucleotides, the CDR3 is TGTGCCAGCAGCGTAGGACAGGGGAACACTGAAGCTTTCTTT.

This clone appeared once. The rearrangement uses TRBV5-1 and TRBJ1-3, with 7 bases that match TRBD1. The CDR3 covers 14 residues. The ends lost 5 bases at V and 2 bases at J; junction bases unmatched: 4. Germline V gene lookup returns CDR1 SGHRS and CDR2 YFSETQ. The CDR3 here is CASSSQGAGNTIYF. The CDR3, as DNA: TGCGCCAGCAGTTCCCAGGGGGCTGGAAACACCATATATTTT.

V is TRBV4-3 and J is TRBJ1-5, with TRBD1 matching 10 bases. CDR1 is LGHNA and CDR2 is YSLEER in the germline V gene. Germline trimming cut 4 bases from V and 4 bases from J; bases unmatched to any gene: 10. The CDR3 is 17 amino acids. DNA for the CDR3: TGCGCCAGCAGCCTCTACTGGGGACAGGGGTCTAATCAGCCCCAGCATTTT. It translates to CASSLYWGQGSNQPQHF.

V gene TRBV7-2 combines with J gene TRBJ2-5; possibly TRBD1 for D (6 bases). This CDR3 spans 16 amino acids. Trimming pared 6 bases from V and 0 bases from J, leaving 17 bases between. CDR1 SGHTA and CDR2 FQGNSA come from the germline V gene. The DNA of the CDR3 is TGTGCCAGCAGTTTCCGGGCCCAGGGGTACCAAGAGACCCAGTACTTC. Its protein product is CASSFRAQGYQETQYF.